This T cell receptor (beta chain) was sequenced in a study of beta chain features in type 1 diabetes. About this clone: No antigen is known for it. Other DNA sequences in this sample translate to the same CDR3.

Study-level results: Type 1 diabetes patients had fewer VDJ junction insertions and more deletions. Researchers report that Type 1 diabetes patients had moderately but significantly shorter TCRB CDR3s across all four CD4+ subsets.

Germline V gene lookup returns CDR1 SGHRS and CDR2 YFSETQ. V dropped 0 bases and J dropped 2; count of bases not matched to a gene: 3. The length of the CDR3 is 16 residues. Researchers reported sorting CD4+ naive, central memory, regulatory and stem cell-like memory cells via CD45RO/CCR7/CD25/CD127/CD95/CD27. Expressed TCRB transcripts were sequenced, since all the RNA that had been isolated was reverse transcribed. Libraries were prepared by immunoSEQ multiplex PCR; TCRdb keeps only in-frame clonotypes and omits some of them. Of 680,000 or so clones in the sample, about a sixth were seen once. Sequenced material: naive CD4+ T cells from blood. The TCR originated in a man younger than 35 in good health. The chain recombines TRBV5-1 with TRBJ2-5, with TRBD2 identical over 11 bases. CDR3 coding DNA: TGCGCCAGCAGCTTGGATCCTAGCGGGGGGCAAGAGACCCAGTACTTC. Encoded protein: CASSLDPSGGQETQYF.